This T cell receptor (beta chain) came from a study of cytomegalovirus exposure and HLA in healthy donors (dated by TCRdb to about 2017). About the investigation overall: According to an earlier analysis of 587 of the donors, 200 million or so T cells yielded 117 million unique TCR beta sequences and about 280 Gb of sequence data. Roughly 310 gigabases of sequencing data and tens of millions of unique TCR sequences were included in an early release covering 550 to 650 HLA-typed donors. Of the approximately 400 genotyped donors, over 70% fell in the genetic ancestry cluster associated with self-reported Caucasian donors. The study aimed to test whether cataloging public T cell receptors could reveal signatures of past pathogen exposure. The T cell repertoires of 700 or so subjects were profiled by immunosequencing and related to cytomegalovirus serostatus. Besides the first cohort of 500 to 700 subjects, a separate validation cohort made up of over 100 different subjects was used. To predict cytomegalovirus infection status, the study brought together high-throughput TCR immunosequencing, statistical association of individual TCRs with disease status, and machine learning. A later analysis re-examined previously published TCR beta repertoires from 600 to 700 donors and added high-resolution HLA genotyping to investigate patterns of TCR occurrence. Rather than drawing on any new phenotypic data, the later analysis identified candidate immune exposures from TCR beta sequences and the way those sequences occurred across donors. To decide whether each TCR beta V gene segment behaved as functional or pseudogenic, an earlier analysis of approximately 590 of the donors relied on high-throughput TCR beta sequencing. Donor age, sex, ethnicity and CMV serostatus were compiled alongside the repertoire data. A later genetic analysis used genome-wide SNP genotypes for about 65% of the roughly 700 donors, treating that subset as a discovery cohort. Every repertoire in the discovery cohort had been generated on one and the same sequencing platform. Both class I and class II loci were covered by HLA typing, at four-digit resolution. Typing coverage varied by locus: roughly 620-640 donors for A, B, C, DRB1 and DQB1; roughly 560 for DQA1; approximately 610 for DPA1; under 490 for DPB1. Four to six DR-DQ haplotypes were handled as single units for association and clustering, since linkage in the cohort was strong. Among roughly 400 genotyped donors of the cohort, an average of about 220,000 unique TCR beta nucleotide sequences was sequenced per donor, of which about 20% were non-productive. The paper as a whole reports these results and caveats: HLA typing was unavailable for some donors at each locus, so association tests used only the typed subset. A later genetic analysis associated a missense DCLRE1C variant with V-gene and J-gene trimming of TCR beta chains, and an independent cohort replicated the association. For the cohort, immune exposure information was limited to CMV serostatus. Three of the identified cytomegalovirus-associated TCR beta chains were confirmed in vitro to be specific for cytomegalovirus antigens. A later analysis found that HLA-associated TCR beta chains were more clonally expanded and had lower generation probabilities than equally common non-associated chains. According to the authors, the approach could potentially be generalized to other disease states and immunological phenotypes. Several of the top co-occurrence clusters appeared to be linked to parvovirus B19, influenza, CMV and Epstein-Barr virus, according to a later analysis. A total of 150 or so TCR beta chains were listed by the study as associated with cytomegalovirus. Correlated functional status among segregating V segments might be attributable to linkage disequilibrium, but an unknown experimental factor could not be ruled out. A further reported finding was that TCR beta sequences accurately predicted the HLA-A and HLA-B alleles for most subjects in the first cohort. According to a later analysis, TCR association rates differed among HLA loci, with DRB1 alleles showing the most associated TCRs and HLA-C alleles showing the fewest. In a later analysis, most CMV-associated TCR beta chains were found to appear HLA-restricted, with HLA associations seemingly driven largely by CMV exposure. Sequencing depth was assumed to be roughly uniform across donors in the presence/absence analyses, though that assumption may not hold. When HLA alleles, especially DR and DQ, strongly co-occurred, attributing TCR associations to individual alleles was difficult. The classifier was reported to diagnose cytomegalovirus status with high specificity and sensitivity in both the original and validation cohorts. A later analysis associated about 16,000 TCR beta sequences with specific HLA alleles at a false discovery rate of 0.05. In an earlier analysis of some 500 of the donors, most TCR beta V segments were observed in productive rearrangements about 87% or about 30% of the time, broadly matching IMGT annotations. In this cohort, only TCR beta chains were sequenced, and detectable features were limited by the absence of alpha or paired-chain data. A later genetic analysis reported fewer N-insertions in productive TCRs among donors in an Asian-associated ancestry cluster than the roughly 700-donor mean. Most TCR sequences were observed very rarely across donors, whereas some public TCRs were present in many individuals. A group of highly shared sequence variants was considered likely to be a technical artifact of the sequencing pipeline. Over 15 rarely observed V segments, including chromosome 9 orphons, were excluded from the earlier analysis of several hundred of the donors because counts were too low. Some IMGT-functional V segments, including TRBV6-2 and TRBV6-3, could not be told apart with the 87-base-pair reads, so those segments were excluded.

Via the germline V gene, CDR1 is SNHLY and CDR2 FYNNEI. The CDR3 covers 12 residues, taking in both the cysteine and the phenylalanine. The CDR3 DNA has 36 bases and is translated from base 1. The junction shows trimming of 7 bases on V and 5 bases on J, plus 11 bases between the germline ends. The cohort was made up of under 800 healthy bone marrow donors. At the time of sampling, every cohort member was nominally healthy, though immune exposures that went unrecorded were likely present. The donor was CMV seropositive and was included in the group of 250 to 300 seropositive cohort members. A peripheral blood sample was provided by each donor, and peripheral blood mononuclear cells were used for TCR beta sequencing. Genomic DNA was extracted from the blood cell samples with the Qiagen DNeasy Blood Extraction Kit. A word on this clone: Its antigen is not yet known. It has no much larger one-base neighbor in the sample; base qualities were not kept.

The protocol used for the library was the immunoSEQ multiplex PCR assay. The multiplex PCR relied on a mix of 60 forward primers for TCR Vbeta segments and 13 reverse primers for TCR Jbeta segments. A multiplex PCR assay on genomic DNA amplified the CDR3 region of rearranged TCR beta genes. Amplified TCR beta libraries were sequenced as 87-base-pair reads on the Illumina HiSeq System. The authors' analysis ran thus. In a later analysis, roughly 80 million unique TCR beta chains were counted across the approximately 640 repertoires, and about 9.9 million of these chains were shared by at least two donors. A nearest-neighbor algorithm error-corrected the raw reads and collapsed the reads into unique sequences, merging closely related sequences to remove PCR and sequencing errors. Alignment of CDR3 sequences to IMGT reference sequences was used to assign V, D and J gene segments. Each retained sequence needed at least a six-nucleotide match to both a V gene segment and a J gene segment. Rearrangements were classified as productive when the CDR3 lacked stop codons and remained in frame with V and J, and all other rearrangements were classified as non-productive. Following IMGT convention, CDR3 was defined as the stretch from the second conserved V-encoded cysteine up to the conserved J-encoded phenylalanine. In an earlier analysis of just under 600 of the donors, sequences lacking an unambiguous match to a single V gene segment were excluded. An earlier analysis of 587 of the donors called V segments functional above 56.7% productive rearrangements and segregating when the between-donor standard deviation exceeded 5%. A statistical classification framework was developed to diagnose cytomegalovirus status using the catalog of TCR beta chain sequences. In a later analysis, V and J genes were assigned by comparing TCR nucleotide sequences against IMGT/GENE-DB human TR gene sequences. Using the TCRdist pipeline, a later analysis assigned CDR3 sequences along with most-parsimonious VDJ recombination scenarios. In a later analysis, each TCR beta chain was defined by its CDR3 amino acid sequence together with its V-gene family, and reads lacking a unique V-gene family were excluded. To address suspected cross-contamination and a sequencing artifact, a later analysis removed approximately 590 highly shared, low-generation-probability nucleotide sequences. A later analysis calculated a clonal expansion index for each public chain from normalized within-repertoire ranks of inferred template counts. In a later analysis, generation probabilities were computed with a VDJ recombination model fitted to out-of-frame rearrangements, and the resulting probabilities were checked against IGoR. In a later analysis, TCR-TCR, TCR-HLA and TCR-CMV co-occurrence was scored with hypergeometric tests, and a repertoire-size bias correction was applied to TCR pairs. A later analysis estimated false discovery rates by permuting HLA or CMV assignments 20 times. In a later analysis, co-occurring TCRs were grouped with DBSCAN, and TCRdist sequence similarity was added when clustering was performed within HLA-allele-positive subsets. For co-occurrence clustering, repertoires with fewer than 30,000 or more than 120,000 public chains were excluded, along with four or five repertoires with anomalous nucleotide sharing. The source is immuneACCESS, and TCRdb retained only in-frame sequences with V and J called. Part of the clones is not carried over; for the studies checked, unresolved V genes explain less than half of this, and the remainder is unexplained. The D gene and trimming were derived from the DNA, and the V and J assignments and clone size from that table. This sample holds roughly 180,000 clones; about 80% were observed only once. The ten largest make up 6.5% to 8.5% of the sample.

The chain links TRBV2 with TRBJ1-2, with TRBD1 as a weak D call on 5 bases. The material sequenced was PBMCs. The receptor was derived from a man younger than 45 in good health and CMV-seropositive. The DNA sequence reads TGTGCCAGCATGGCCAGGGCATATGGCTACACCTTC. Its amino acids are CASMARAYGYTF.